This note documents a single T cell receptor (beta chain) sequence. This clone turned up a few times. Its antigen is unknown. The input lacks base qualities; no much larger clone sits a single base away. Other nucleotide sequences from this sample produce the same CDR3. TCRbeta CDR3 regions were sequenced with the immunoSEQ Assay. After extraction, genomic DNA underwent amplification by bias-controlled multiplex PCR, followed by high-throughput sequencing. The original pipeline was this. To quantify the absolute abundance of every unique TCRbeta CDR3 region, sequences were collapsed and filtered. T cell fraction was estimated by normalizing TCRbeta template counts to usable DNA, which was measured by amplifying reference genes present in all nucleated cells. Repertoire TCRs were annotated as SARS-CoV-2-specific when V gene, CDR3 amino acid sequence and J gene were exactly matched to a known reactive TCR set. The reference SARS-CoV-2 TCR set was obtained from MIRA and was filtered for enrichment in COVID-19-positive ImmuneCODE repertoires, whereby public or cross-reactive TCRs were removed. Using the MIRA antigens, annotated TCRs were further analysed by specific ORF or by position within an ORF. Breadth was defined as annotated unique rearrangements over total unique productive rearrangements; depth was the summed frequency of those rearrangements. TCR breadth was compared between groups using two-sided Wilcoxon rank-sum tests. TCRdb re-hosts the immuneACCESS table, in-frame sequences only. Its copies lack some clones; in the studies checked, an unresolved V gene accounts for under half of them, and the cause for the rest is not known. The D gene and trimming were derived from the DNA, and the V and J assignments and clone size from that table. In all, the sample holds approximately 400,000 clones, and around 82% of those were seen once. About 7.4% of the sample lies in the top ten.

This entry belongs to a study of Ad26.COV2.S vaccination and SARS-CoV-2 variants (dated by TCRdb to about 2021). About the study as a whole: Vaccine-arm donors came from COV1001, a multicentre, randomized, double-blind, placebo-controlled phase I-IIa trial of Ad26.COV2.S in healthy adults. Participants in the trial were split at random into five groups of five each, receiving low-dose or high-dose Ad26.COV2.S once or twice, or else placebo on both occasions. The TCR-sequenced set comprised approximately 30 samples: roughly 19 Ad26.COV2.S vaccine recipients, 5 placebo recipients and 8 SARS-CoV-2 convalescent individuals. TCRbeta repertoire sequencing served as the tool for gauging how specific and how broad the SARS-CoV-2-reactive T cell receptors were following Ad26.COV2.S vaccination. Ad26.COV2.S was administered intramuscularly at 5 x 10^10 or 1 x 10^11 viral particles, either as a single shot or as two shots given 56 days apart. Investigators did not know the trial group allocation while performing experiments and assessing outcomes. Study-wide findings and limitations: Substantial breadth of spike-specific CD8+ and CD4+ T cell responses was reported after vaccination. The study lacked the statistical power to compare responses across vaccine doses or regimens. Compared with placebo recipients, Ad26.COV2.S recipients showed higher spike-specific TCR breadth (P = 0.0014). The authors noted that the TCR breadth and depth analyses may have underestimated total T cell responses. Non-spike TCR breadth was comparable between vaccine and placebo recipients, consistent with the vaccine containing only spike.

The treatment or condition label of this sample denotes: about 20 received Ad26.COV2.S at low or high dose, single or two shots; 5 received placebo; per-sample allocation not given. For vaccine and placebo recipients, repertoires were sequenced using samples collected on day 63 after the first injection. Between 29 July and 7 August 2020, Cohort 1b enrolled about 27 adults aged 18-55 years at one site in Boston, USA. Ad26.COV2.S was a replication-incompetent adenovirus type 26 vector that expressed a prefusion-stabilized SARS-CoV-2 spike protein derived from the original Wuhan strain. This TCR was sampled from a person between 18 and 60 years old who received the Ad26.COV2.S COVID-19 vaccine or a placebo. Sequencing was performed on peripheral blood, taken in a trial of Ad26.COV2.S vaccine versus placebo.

The DNA is TGTGCCAGCAGTCTTAGCTCCTACGAGCAGTACTTC. Its translation is CASSLSSYEQYF. Recombination connected TRBV2 to TRBJ2-7, with the D gene not clear enough to name. CDR1 and CDR2 (SNHLY, FYNNEI) derive from the germline V gene. V is reduced by 5 bases and J by 0 bases, leaving a spacing of 5 bases between them. The CDR3 runs 12 residues from the cysteine to the phenylalanine. Kept here is only the CDR3 DNA, which spans 36 bases and is read in frame from base 1.